This T cell receptor beta chain was captured in a study of read filtering for tumor transcriptome and immune sequencing. Study at large: DNase treatment preceded whole-transcriptome library preparation. TCR-mapped reads were about 4.05 to 10.27 million with IR-seq versus roughly 80 to 1,300 with RNA-seq.

From around 440 ng of RNA, a library with molecular barcoded alpha/delta and beta/gamma adaptors was made. TCRdb re-derived calls from the reads in MiXCR, one entry per CDR3 protein. The data hold 50,000 to 65,000 distinct CDR3 sequences, with approximately 19% observed a single time. CDR1 and CDR2 (germline): MGHRA, YSYEKL. The CDR3 is 17 amino acids. Study results and limitations: IR-seq captured clonotypes deeper and more reliably than RNA-seq.

At the time of active disease, bone marrow was collected from every patient. Concerning this clonotype itself: Its matching antigen is unknown. A far larger clone is just one base off, so this is likely a read error.

The sample taken for sequencing was a population of CD138-negative cells sorted from bone marrow. This chain links TRBV4-1 with TRBJ1-4; D perhaps matches TRBD1 (5 bases). The J call may be faulty, since TRBJ2-3 better matches the DNA end. The origin of this receptor is a donor at least 40 years old with multiple myeloma. The CDR3 DNA is TGCGCCAACAGCCAAGAGATCGACAGCGTACTCACAGATACGCAGTATTTT. This codes for CANSQEIDSVLTDTQYF.